The 2 T cell receptor beta chains presented below share a single source sample, sequenced in a study of cytomegalovirus exposure and HLA in healthy donors. It was with 60 Vbeta and 13 Jbeta primers that the PCR ran. Assay: immunoSEQ multiplex PCR; the TCRdb copy retains only in-frame clones and omits some. The sample has 160,000 or so clones; around four fifths are singletons. Input material: PBMCs. All receptors derive from a man younger than 35 in good health and CMV-seronegative.

The V call is TRBV9, the J call TRBJ2-7; D call uncertain. Trimming pared 5 bases from V and 6 bases from J, leaving 12 bases between. Looked up from germline, CDR1 is SGDLS and CDR2 is YYNGEE. This CDR3 is built from 12 residues. CDR3 amino acids: CASSRTAGEQYF. For the CDR3, the DNA is TGTGCCAGCAGTCGAACTGCCGGCGAGCAGTACTTC.

The rearrangement joins TRBV5-1 to TRBJ2-5, with 9 bases lining up with TRBD2. CDR1 and CDR2 (germline): SGHRS, YFSETQ. V was clipped by 4 bases and J by 3 bases; unmatched bases: 10. The CDR3 runs 16 residues. The CDR3 coding sequence is TGCGCCAGCAGCCCGGGTTTACGCGGGAGGGAAGAGACCCAGTACTTC. Translation gives CASSPGLRGREETQYF.